These T cell receptor beta chains were read from a single sample in a study of blood T cell repertoires in COVID-19. Some clones are missing from TCRdb's copy, which holds only in-frame ones; the method was immunoSEQ multiplex PCR. The data contain approximately 240,000 clones, just under 85% of them singletons. Sequencing was carried out using peripheral blood. The receptors originated from a man in his fifties or sixties with acute or convalescent COVID-19. CDR3s include the opening cysteine and the closing phenylalanine or tryptophan. The order of the fields is J gene, V gene, clone size, D gene, CDR3 protein, CDR3 DNA. A D gene is named only where the DNA matches it firmly. Some rows have no size entry. The others give once, few or many, or a class for an expanded clone.

>TRBJ1-4|TRBV5-1|-|-
CASSLTGSLSTNEKLFF
TGCGCCAGCAGCTTGACAGGGTCCTTGTCAACTAATGAAAAACTGTTTTTT
>TRBJ1-2|TRBV30|-|TRBD1
CAWIPRDRGRWGYTF
TGTGCCTGGATACCCCGGGACAGGGGGCGGTGGGGCTACACCTTC
>TRBJ1-2|TRBV5-1|-|-
CASSLETGQTPRDYGYTF
TGCGCCAGCAGCTTGGAAACCGGACAGACACCTAGGGACTATGGCTACACCTTC
>TRBJ1-4|TRBV5-1|-|-
CASSELGGIGEKLFF
TGCGCCAGCAGCGAGCTGGGGGGAATAGGGGAAAAACTGTTTTTT
>TRBJ1-1|TRBV27|-|TRBD1
CASTPLIGQGVTF
TGTGCCAGCACCCCCTTGATCGGACAGGGCGTCACATTT
>TRBJ2-3|TRBV27|once|TRBD2
CASSNPGLAGGTDTQYF
TGTGCCAGCAGTAACCCGGGACTAGCGGGGGGCACAGATACGCAGTATTTT
>TRBJ2-7|TRBV12-3/TRBV12-4|-|-
CASSAGTYEQYF
TGTGCCAGCAGTGCCGGGACCTACGAGCAGTACTTC
>TRBJ1-1|TRBV6-5|-|TRBD1
CASSRQGANTEAFF
TGTGCCAGCAGCCGACAGGGGGCGAACACTGAAGCTTTCTTT
>TRBJ2-1|TRBV6-2/TRBV6-3|once|-
CASSNTREQFF
TGTGCCAGCAGTAATACTCGTGAGCAGTTCTTC
>TRBJ2-7|TRBV7-9|few|-
CASSLEGSSYEQYF
TGTGCCAGCAGCTTGGAGGGGAGCTCCTACGAGCAGTACTTC
>TRBJ1-5|TRBV19|-|-
CASTERRDLSVGQPQHF
TGTGCCAGTACTGAGCGCAGGGATCTGTCTGTTGGTCAGCCCCAGCATTTT
>TRBJ1-2|TRBV24-1|-|-
CATSDSDGGNYGYTF
TGTGCCACCAGTGACTCCGACGGGGGAAACTATGGCTACACCTTC
>TRBJ2-7|TRBV12-3/TRBV12-4|-|-
CASSFGRDYEQYF
TGTGCCAGCAGTTTTGGCAGGGACTACGAGCAGTACTTC
>TRBJ1-2|TRBV27|-|TRBD1
CASSQGQGTGYTF
TGTGCCAGCAGTCAGGGACAGGGGACTGGCTACACCTTC
>TRBJ2-1|TRBV4-1|-|TRBD1
CASNPGDRVYNEQFF
TGCGCCAGCAACCCCGGGGACAGGGTCTACAATGAGCAGTTCTTC
>TRBJ1-1|TRBV27|once|-
CASSLSGGNEAFF
TGTGCCAGCAGTTTATCTGGCGGGAATGAAGCTTTCTTT
>TRBJ2-1|TRBV10-3|-|-
CAAAGDEQFF
TGTGCCGCCGCAGGCGATGAGCAGTTCTTC
>TRBJ1-4|TRBV6-5|-|TRBD1
CASSPRTGGNEKLFF
TGTGCCAGCAGTCCACGGACAGGGGGGAATGAAAAACTGTTTTTT
>TRBJ1-2|TRBV5-1|-|-
CASSLKGETYGYTF
TGCGCCAGCAGCTTGAAAGGGGAAACGTATGGCTACACCTTC
>TRBJ2-3|TRBV10-3|-|-
CAISDTGSSGDTQYF
TGTGCCATCAGTGACACAGGATCAAGCGGGGATACGCAGTATTTT
>TRBJ2-7|TRBV4-1|once|-
CASSQVGRGPYEQYF
TGCGCCAGCAGCCAAGTGGGGCGGGGCCCCTACGAGCAGTACTTC
>TRBJ2-3|TRBV3-1/TRBV3-2|-|TRBD1
CASSQRTGYFTDTQYF
TGTGCCAGCAGCCAAAGGACAGGGTACTTCACAGATACGCAGTATTTT
>TRBJ1-1|TRBV6-5|-|TRBD1
CASRGQKNTEAFF
TGTGCCAGCAGGGGACAGAAGAACACTGAAGCTTTCTTT
>TRBJ2-5|TRBV4-1|-|-
CASSQGQERPQYF
TGCGCCAGCAGCCAAGGACAGGAAAGGCCCCAGTACTTC
>TRBJ2-5|TRBV30|-|-
CAWSRGSGQEETQYF
TGTGCCTGGAGTCGGGGGTCAGGCCAGGAAGAGACCCAGTACTTC
>TRBJ2-4|TRBV5-1|-|-
CASSTIGREDIQYF
TGCGCCAGCAGCACGATAGGTAGGGAGGACATTCAGTACTTC
>TRBJ1-1|TRBV28|few|-
CASSLSGDPEAFF
TGTGCCAGCAGTTTATCAGGGGATCCTGAAGCTTTCTTT
>TRBJ2-3|TRBV5-1|-|-
CASRSRVSDTQYF
TGCGCCAGCCGATCCCGGGTATCAGATACGCAGTATTTT
>TRBJ2-1|TRBV5-4|-|TRBD2
CASSLTSGTYNEQFF
TGTGCCAGCAGCTTAACTAGCGGCACCTACAATGAGCAGTTCTTC
>TRBJ1-3|TRBV28|-|-
CASSFWDKGNTIYF
TGTGCCAGCAGTTTCTGGGACAAAGGAAACACCATATATTTT
>TRBJ1-2|TRBV30|once|-
CAWRQGNYGYTF
TGTGCCTGGAGGCAGGGCAACTATGGCTACACCTTC
>TRBJ2-7|TRBV5-1|-|TRBD2
CASSSGLADEQYF
TGCGCCAGCAGCTCGGGACTAGCCGACGAGCAGTACTTC
>TRBJ2-3|TRBV15|many|-
CATSSRTASTDTQYF
TGTGCCACCAGCAGCCGGACAGCCTCCACAGATACGCAGTATTTT
>TRBJ2-1|TRBV6-1|once|-
CASSEWQGGMWEQFF
TGTGCCAGCAGTGAATGGCAGGGGGGAATGTGGGAGCAGTTCTTC